This T cell receptor (beta chain) was identified during a study of T-cell memory formation after mild COVID-19. Study-wide findings and caveats: Whereas later expanders leaned CD4+, clones contracting day 15 to 85 showed a balanced CD4/CD8 makeup.

Via MiXCR, TCRdb re-called the 5' RACE reads, giving one row per CDR3 protein. The sample includes under 200,000 distinct CDR3 sequences, 13% seen only once; the top ten take roughly 3.3%. Details on this clonotype: The target antigen is unknown.

The clonotype comes from a man aged 18 to 35 who had mild COVID-19 (a few samples of this study predate the infection). Cell type and time point are not known. Sequencing was carried out using PBMCs or a T cell subset sorted from them (not recorded which).

The DNA for the CDR3 is TGTGCCACCAGTGATTCCGGGGGGGGACCGCCCACGACGCAGTATTTT. Translation gives CATSDSGGGPPTTQYF. J is TRBJ2-3 and V is TRBV24-1; the match to TRBD2 covers 8 bases. Trimming removed 2 bases from V and 9 bases from J; junction bases left unmatched: 12. This CDR3 has 16 residues. Per germline, CDR1 KGHDR and CDR2 SFDVKD.